What follows describes a single TCR beta chain. The antigen is unknown. The sample belongs to a study of CD8 T cells in ankylosing spondylitis. Germline V CDR1 and CDR2: SQVTM, ANQGSEA. The CDR3 has 15 residues. V was pared by 4 bases and J by 0 bases, with 16 bases between. TCRdb reprocessed the 5' RACE reads with MiXCR, giving one entry per CDR3 protein. The table lists about 700,000 distinct CDR3 sequences, over 15% of them singletons. Study-wide points: As reported, disease-linked clones showed significant enrichment in matched ankylosing spondylitis synovial fluid. Seemingly distinctive of ankylosing spondylitis blood was a TCR beta motif formed by eight highly homologous variants.

The receptor was derived from a male donor with ankylosing spondylitis. The specimen sequenced was blood, either unsorted or a sorted T cell fraction (not recorded which). The chain is built from TRBV29-1 and TRBJ2-7; D is possibly TRBD2 (6 bases). The CDR3 nucleotides read TGCAGCGTTGTAGTTCCGCTAGCGATCTCCTACGAGCAGTACTTC. This encodes CSVVVPLAISYEQYF.